This is a list of T cell receptor beta chains from one sample in a study of blood T cell repertoires in COVID-19. The repertoire was sequenced with immunoSEQ multiplex PCR; TCRdb's copy has only in-frame clones and lacks some. Here the sample spans about 99,000 clones, roughly 84% being singletons. Sequencing was performed on peripheral blood. These receptor sequences come from a man between 70 and 80 years old with active or convalescent COVID-19. The CDR3 runs from the conserved cysteine through the conserved F or W. The D gene is left open where the match is weak. Rows may omit the clone size; those that give it use once, few, many or a size class.

clone_size cdr3_length d_call j_call v_call cdr3_aa cdr3_nt
many 11 . TRBJ2-5 TRBV12-3/TRBV12-4 CASSLEGAQYF TGTGCCAGCAGTTTAGAGGGGGCCCAGTACTTC
once 17 TRBD2 TRBJ2-1 TRBV2 CASSTTQGLAGGHEQFF TGTGCCAGCAGTACTACTCAGGGACTAGCGGGGGGGCATGAGCAGTTCTTC
. 13 . TRBJ1-5 TRBV18 CASSPNPDQPQHF TGTGCCAGCTCACCAAATCCTGATCAGCCCCAGCATTTT
. 12 . TRBJ2-5 TRBV7-6 CASTGRSETQYF TGTGCCAGCACAGGGAGGTCAGAGACCCAGTACTTC
. 13 TRBD1 TRBJ2-3 TRBV7-2 CASSLRQGHTQYF TGTGCCAGCAGCTTACGACAGGGTCACACGCAGTATTTT
. 10 . TRBJ1-1 TRBV12-3/TRBV12-4 CASSVGEAFF TGTGCCAGCAGTGTCGGTGAAGCTTTCTTT
few 15 TRBD1 TRBJ1-4 TRBV28 CASSPQGQPNEKLFF TGTGCCAGCAGTCCTCAGGGACAGCCTAATGAAAAACTGTTTTTT
. 15 TRBD1 TRBJ2-2 TRBV6-1 CASSDRGYNTGELFF TGTGCCAGCAGTGACAGGGGGTATAACACCGGGGAGCTGTTTTTT
. 15 . TRBJ1-4 TRBV4-3 CASSQDSRANEKLFF TGCGCCAGCAGCCAAGATAGCAGAGCGAATGAAAAACTGTTTTTT
. 14 TRBD1 TRBJ1-3 TRBV6-1 CASSDGQGAGTIYF TGTGCCAGCAGTGACGGACAGGGGGCGGGCACCATATATTTT
. 14 . TRBJ2-4 TRBV7-9 CASSSTGLGDIQYF TGTGCCAGCAGCTCTACAGGATTAGGGGACATTCAGTACTTC
. 14 . TRBJ1-2 TRBV28 CASGTTRGIYGYTF TGTGCCAGCGGCACTACCCGGGGAATCTATGGCTACACCTTC
. 16 TRBD1 TRBJ1-5 TRBV28 CASRMGQASLNQPQHF TGTGCCAGCAGGATGGGACAGGCCTCACTCAATCAGCCCCAGCATTTT
. 15 . TRBJ1-1 TRBV6-5 CASSPERKLNTEAFF TGTGCCAGCAGTCCCGAGCGAAAGCTGAACACTGAAGCTTTCTTT
few 18 TRBD1 TRBJ1-1 TRBV9 CASSAGTGGGQRNTEAFF TGTGCCAGCAGCGCCGGGACAGGGGGCGGACAGAGGAACACTGAAGCTTTCTTT
few 14 TRBD1 TRBJ1-5 TRBV2 CASSTQGYNQPQHF TGTGCCAGCAGTACACAGGGGTATAATCAGCCCCAGCATTTT
. 16 TRBD1 TRBJ2-5 TRBV5-1 CASSPGRDRPRETQYF TGCGCCAGCAGCCCGGGACGGGACAGGCCCCGCGAGACCCAGTACTTC
few 18 . TRBJ1-3 TRBV28 CASSSPASGKDSGNTIYF TGTGCCAGCAGTTCTCCAGCCTCAGGGAAGGACTCTGGAAACACCATATATTTT
. 17 TRBD1 TRBJ2-1 TRBV7-3 CASSLFPGQGSYNEQFF TGTGCCAGCAGCTTATTTCCCGGACAGGGCTCCTACAATGAGCAGTTCTTC
once 13 TRBD2 TRBJ2-5 TRBV6-5 CASRLLAKETQYF TGTGCCAGCAGACTACTAGCGAAAGAGACCCAGTACTTC
. 11 . TRBJ2-7 TRBV20-1 CSAYTPYEQYF TGCAGTGCTTATACTCCCTACGAGCAGTACTTC
. 12 . TRBJ1-1 TRBV12-3/TRBV12-4 CASSRTVTEAFF TGTGCCAGCAGTCGGACAGTAACTGAAGCTTTCTTT
. 15 TRBD2 TRBJ2-5 TRBV5-1 CASTGGGGARETQYF TGCGCCAGCACAGGCGGCGGGGGGGCCCGGGAGACCCAGTACTTC
. 11 . TRBJ1-2 TRBV7-9 CASSSPRDGLF TGTGCCAGCAGCTCACCGCGGGACGGCCTCTTC
. 13 . TRBJ2-7 TRBV6-6 CASAGRGTYEQYF TGTGCCAGCGCGGGCAGGGGTACCTACGAGCAGTACTTC
. 20 TRBD2 TRBJ2-3 TRBV7-3 CASSSPTLAGGPGGADTQYF TGTGCCAGCAGCTCCCCAACGCTAGCGGGGGGGCCAGGGGGTGCAGATACGCAGTATTTT
few 15 . TRBJ1-2 TRBV27 CASSLRWGLNYGYTF TGTGCCAGCAGTCTCCGGTGGGGGCTTAACTATGGCTACACCTTC
once 15 . TRBJ1-1 TRBV18 CASSPPGSVNTEAFF TGTGCCAGCTCACCACCGGGCAGTGTGAACACTGAAGCTTTCTTT
. 13 TRBD1 TRBJ2-2 TRBV7-9 CASSLRTGGELFF TGTGCCAGCAGCCTGAGGACAGGGGGGGAGCTGTTTTTT
. 14 TRBD2 TRBJ2-2 TRBV29-1 CSVGQRGFTGELFF TGCAGCGTTGGCCAGCGGGGGTTCACCGGGGAGCTGTTTTTT
. 16 TRBD2 TRBJ2-1 TRBV6-2/TRBV6-3 CASSYVRGGAYNEQFF TGTGCCAGCAGTTACGTGCGCGGGGGGGCCTACAATGAGCAGTTCTTC
. 15 . TRBJ1-4 TRBV6-6 CASGEGQSTNEKLFF TGTGCCAGCGGGGAGGGCCAGTCAACTAATGAAAAACTGTTTTTT
. 15 . TRBJ1-1 TRBV3-1/TRBV3-2 CASSSRSQLNTEAFF TGTGCCAGCAGCTCCCGGAGCCAGTTGAACACTGAAGCTTTCTTT
. 16 TRBD1 TRBJ1-2 TRBV6-5 CASSYGQGTLLLGYTF TGTGCCAGCAGTTACGGACAGGGGACCCTGCTGTTGGGCTACACCTTC
. 14 . TRBJ1-2 TRBV18 CASSPPPGDYGYTF TGTGCCAGCTCACCACCGCCGGGGGACTATGGCTACACCTTC
. 17 TRBD1 TRBJ2-4 TRBV7-3 CASSFDRGGVAKNIQYF TGTGCCAGCAGCTTTGACAGGGGCGGTGTTGCCAAAAACATTCAGTACTTC
. 15 TRBD1 TRBJ2-2 TRBV5-6 CATNRDRVRTGELFF TGTGCCACCAACCGGGACAGGGTTCGAACCGGGGAGCTGTTTTTT
. 15 TRBD1 TRBJ2-1 TRBV5-1 CASSLAPGGKDEQFF TGCGCCAGCAGCTTGGCCCCAGGGGGTAAGGATGAGCAGTTCTTC
. 13 . TRBJ2-5 TRBV7-2 CASSLEREETQYF TGTGCCAGCAGCTTGGAGCGGGAAGAGACCCAGTACTTC
. 14 . TRBJ1-1 TRBV19 CASSIVGERGEAFF TGTGCCAGTAGTATAGTAGGGGAAAGGGGTGAAGCTTTCTTT
. 17 . TRBJ1-3 TRBV30 CAWSVDRPSYSGNTIYF TGTGCCTGGAGTGTAGACAGGCCGTCCTACTCTGGAAACACCATATATTTT